The present TCR beta chain was sequenced within a study of OX40 agonist ivuxolimab in advanced cancers. Study-wide results and caveats: Certain nonresponding patients likewise had low normalized T-cell clonal expansion. Not determined was the antigen specificity of the expanded peripheral T cells. Clonal expansion by week 6 occurred in CD4+ and CD8+ blood T cells (at 0.1 to 3.0 mg/kg).

Generated by immunoSEQ multiplex PCR, the TCRdb table keeps only in-frame clones and is missing some. This repertoire shows 85,000 to 100,000 clones, around 90% found once; its top ten account for 0.25% to 0.35%. Note on this clone: Its cognate antigen is unknown.

The TCR was taken from an adult with an advanced solid tumor such as melanoma, head and neck, liver or kidney cancer. The sequenced sample was CD4+ or CD8+ T cells sorted from blood, obtained in a trial of the OX40 agonist ivuxolimab.

The CDR3 is CASSIRRQGFGNQPQHF. CDR3 DNA: TGTGCCAGTAGTATCCGGAGACAGGGGTTCGGCAATCAGCCCCAGCATTTT. The V and J genes are TRBV19 and TRBJ1-5; 8 positions agree with TRBD1. V was pared by 3 bases and J by 2 bases, with 9 bases of the junction left unmatched. The germline gives CDR1 LNHDA, CDR2 SQIVND (reference sequence). The CDR3 totals 17 residues.